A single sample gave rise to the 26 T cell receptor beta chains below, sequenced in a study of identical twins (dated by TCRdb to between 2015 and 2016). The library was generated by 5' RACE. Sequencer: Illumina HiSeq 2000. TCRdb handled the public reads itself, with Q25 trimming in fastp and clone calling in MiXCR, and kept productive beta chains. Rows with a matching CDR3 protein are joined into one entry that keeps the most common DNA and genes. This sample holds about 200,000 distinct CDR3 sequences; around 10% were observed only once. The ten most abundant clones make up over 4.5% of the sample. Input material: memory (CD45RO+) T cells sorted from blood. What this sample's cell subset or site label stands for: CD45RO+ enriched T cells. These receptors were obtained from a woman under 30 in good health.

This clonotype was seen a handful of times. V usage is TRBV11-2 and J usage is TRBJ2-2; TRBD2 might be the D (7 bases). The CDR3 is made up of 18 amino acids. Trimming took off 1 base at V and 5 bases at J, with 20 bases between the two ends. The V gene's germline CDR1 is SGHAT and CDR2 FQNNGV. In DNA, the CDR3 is TGTGCCAGCAGCTTAGGGGAGCGTCGGGGGGCGTGGACCGGGGAGCTGTTTTTT. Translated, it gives CASSLGERRGAWTGELFF.

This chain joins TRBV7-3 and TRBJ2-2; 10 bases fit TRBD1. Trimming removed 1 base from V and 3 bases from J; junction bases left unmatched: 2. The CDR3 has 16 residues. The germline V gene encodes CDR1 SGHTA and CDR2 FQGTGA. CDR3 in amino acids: CASSLMDRGYTGELFF. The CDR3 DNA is TGTGCCAGCAGCTTAATGGACAGGGGGTACACCGGGGAGCTGTTTTTT.

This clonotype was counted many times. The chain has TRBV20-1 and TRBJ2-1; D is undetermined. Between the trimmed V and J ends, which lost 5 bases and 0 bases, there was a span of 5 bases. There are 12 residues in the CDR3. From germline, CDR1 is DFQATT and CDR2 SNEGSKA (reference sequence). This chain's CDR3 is CSAESSYNEQFF. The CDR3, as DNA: TGCAGTGCTGAAAGCTCCTACAATGAGCAGTTCTTC.

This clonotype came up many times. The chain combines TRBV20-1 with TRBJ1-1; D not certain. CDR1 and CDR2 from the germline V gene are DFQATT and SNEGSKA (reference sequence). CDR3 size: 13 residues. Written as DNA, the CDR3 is TGCAGCCTCAGAGTTGGAGAGAACACTGAAGCTTTCTTT. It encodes CSLRVGENTEAFF.

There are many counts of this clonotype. CDR3 amino acids: CASVTPSNTEAFF. Here the CDR3 DNA reads TGTGCCAGCGTAACACCCTCGAACACTGAAGCTTTCTTT. The J gene is TRBJ1-1, the V gene TRBV6-6; D gene ambiguous. CDR3 size: 13 residues. Germline V lookup: CDR1 MNHNY, CDR2 SVGAGI (reference sequence). The V end was cut by 8 bases, the J end by 1 base, with 11 bases between.

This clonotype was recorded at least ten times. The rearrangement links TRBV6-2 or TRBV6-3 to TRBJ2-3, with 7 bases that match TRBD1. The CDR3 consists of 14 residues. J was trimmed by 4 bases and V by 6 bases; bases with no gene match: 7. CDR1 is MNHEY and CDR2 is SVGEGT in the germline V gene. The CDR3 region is CASRPGQLPDTQYF. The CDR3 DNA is TGTGCCAGCAGACCGGGACAGCTACCAGATACGCAGTATTTT.

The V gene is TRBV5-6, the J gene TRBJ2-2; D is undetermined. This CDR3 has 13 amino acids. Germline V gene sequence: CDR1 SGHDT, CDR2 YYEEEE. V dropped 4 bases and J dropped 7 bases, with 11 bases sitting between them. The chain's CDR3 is CASSPVDLGELFF. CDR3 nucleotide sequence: TGTGCCAGCAGCCCCGTGGACCTCGGGGAGCTGTTTTTT.

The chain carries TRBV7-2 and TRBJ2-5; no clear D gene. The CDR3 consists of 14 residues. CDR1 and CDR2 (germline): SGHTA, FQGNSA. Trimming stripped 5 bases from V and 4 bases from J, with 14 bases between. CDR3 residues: CASSPNIASETQYF. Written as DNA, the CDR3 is TGTGCCAGCAGCCCGAACATAGCCTCAGAGACCCAGTACTTC.

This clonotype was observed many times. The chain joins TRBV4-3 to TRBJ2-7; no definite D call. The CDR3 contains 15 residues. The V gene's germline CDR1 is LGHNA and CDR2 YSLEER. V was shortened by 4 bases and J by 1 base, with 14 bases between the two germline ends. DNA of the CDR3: TGCGCCAGCAGCCCTGCCTTGACGGGTTCCTACGAGCAGTACTTC. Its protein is CASSPALTGSYEQYF.

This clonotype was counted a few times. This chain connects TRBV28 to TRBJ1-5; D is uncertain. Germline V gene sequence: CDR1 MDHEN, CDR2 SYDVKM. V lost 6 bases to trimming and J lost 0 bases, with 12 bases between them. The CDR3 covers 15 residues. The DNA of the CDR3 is TGTGCCAGCAGCAGCCTACCTGGTAGCAATCAGCCCCAGCATTTT. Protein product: CASSSLPGSNQPQHF.

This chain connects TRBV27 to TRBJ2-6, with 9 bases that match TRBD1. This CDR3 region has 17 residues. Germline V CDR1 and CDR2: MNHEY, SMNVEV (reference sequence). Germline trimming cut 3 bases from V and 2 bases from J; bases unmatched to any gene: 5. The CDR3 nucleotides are TGTGCCAGCAGTTTGAGGGACAGGGTCACTGGGGCCAACGTCCTGACTTTC. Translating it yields CASSLRDRVTGANVLTF. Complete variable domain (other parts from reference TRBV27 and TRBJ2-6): EAQVTQNPRYLITVTGKKLTVTCSQNMNHEYMSWYRQDPGLGLRQIYYSMNVEVTDKGDVPEGYKVSRKEKRNFPLILESPSPNQTSLYFCASSLRDRVTGANVLTFGAGSRLTVL.

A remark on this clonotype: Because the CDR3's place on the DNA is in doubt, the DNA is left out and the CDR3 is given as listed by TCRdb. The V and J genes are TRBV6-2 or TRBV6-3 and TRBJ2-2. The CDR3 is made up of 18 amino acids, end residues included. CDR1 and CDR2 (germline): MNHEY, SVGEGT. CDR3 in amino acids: CASSYPTSASHRTGSCFF.

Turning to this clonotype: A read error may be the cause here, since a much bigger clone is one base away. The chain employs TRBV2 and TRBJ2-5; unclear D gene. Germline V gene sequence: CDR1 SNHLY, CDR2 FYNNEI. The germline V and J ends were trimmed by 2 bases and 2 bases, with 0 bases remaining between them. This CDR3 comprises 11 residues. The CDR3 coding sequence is TGTGCCAGCAGTGAACAAGAGACCCAGTACTTC. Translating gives CASSEQETQYF.

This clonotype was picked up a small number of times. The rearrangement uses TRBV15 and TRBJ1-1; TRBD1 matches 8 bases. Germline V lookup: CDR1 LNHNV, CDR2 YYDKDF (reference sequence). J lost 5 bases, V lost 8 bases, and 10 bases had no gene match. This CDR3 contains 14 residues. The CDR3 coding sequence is TGTGCCACCTATCGACGACAGGGGAGGACTGAAGCTTTCTTT. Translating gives CATYRRQGRTEAFF.

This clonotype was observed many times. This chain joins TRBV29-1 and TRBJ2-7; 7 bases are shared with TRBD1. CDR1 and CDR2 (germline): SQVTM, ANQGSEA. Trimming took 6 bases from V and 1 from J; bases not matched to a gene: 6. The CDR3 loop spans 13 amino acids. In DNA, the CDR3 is TGCAGCGTGGGACAGAGACATTCCTACGAGCAGTACTTC. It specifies CSVGQRHSYEQYF.

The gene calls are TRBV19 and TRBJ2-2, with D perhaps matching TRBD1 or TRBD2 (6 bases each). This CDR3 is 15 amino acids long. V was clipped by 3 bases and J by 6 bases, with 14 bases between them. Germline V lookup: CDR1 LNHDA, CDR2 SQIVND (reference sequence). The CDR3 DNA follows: TGTGCCAGTAGTATCATACAGGAGGGGGCCGGGGAGCTGTTTTTT. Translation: CASSIIQEGAGELFF. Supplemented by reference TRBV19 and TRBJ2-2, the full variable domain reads DGGITQSPKYLFRKEGQNVTLSCEQNLNHDAMYWYRQDPGQGLRLIYYSQIVNDFQKGDIAEGYSVSREKKESFPLTVTSAQKNPTAFYLCASSIIQEGAGELFFGEGSRLTVL.

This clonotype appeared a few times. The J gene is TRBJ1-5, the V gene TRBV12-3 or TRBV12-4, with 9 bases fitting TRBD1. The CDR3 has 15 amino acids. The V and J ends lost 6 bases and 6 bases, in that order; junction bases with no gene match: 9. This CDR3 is CASSLQGAESQPQHF. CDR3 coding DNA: TGTGCCAGCAGCCTACAGGGGGCGGAGAGTCAGCCCCAGCATTTT.

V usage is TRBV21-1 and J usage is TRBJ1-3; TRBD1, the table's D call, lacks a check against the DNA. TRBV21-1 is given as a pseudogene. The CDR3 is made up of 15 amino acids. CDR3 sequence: CASSNRGLSGNTIYF. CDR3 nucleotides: TGTGCCAGCAGCAATCGGGGCCTCTCTGGAAACACCATATATTTT.

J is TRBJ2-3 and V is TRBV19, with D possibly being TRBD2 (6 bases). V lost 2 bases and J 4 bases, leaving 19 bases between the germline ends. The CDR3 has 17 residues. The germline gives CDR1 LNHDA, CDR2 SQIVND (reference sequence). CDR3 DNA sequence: TGTGCCAGTAGTATACAGATCGGAGGGGCCCCGGCAGATACGCAGTATTTT. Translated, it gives CASSIQIGGAPADTQYF. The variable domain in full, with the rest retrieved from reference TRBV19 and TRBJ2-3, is DGGITQSPKYLFRKEGQNVTLSCEQNLNHDAMYWYRQDPGQGLRLIYYSQIVNDFQKGDIAEGYSVSREKKESFPLTVTSAQKNPTAFYLCASSIQIGGAPADTQYFGPGTRLTVL.

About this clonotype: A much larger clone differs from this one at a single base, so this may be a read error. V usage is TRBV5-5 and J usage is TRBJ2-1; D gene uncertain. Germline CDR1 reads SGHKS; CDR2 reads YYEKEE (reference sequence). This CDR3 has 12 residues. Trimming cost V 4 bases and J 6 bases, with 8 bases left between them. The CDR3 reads CASSQTFNEQFF. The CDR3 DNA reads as TGTGCCAGCAGCCAAACCTTCAATGAGCAGTTCTTC. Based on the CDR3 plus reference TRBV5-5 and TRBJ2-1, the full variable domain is DAGVTQSPTHLIKTRGQQVTLRCSPISGHKSVSWYQQVLGQGPQFIFQYYEKEERGRGNFPDRFSARQFPNYSSELNVNALLLGDSALYLCASSQTFNEQFFGPGTRLTVL.

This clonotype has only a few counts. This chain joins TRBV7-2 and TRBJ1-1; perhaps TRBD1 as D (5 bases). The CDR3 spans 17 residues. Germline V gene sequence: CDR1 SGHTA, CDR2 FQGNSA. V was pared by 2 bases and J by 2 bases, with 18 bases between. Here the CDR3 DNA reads TGTGCCAGCAGCTTAAAGGGGCGATCCGAGATTAACACTGAAGCTTTCTTT. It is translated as CASSLKGRSEINTEAFF.

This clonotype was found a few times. The CDR3 here is CSARVGTGYEQYF. CDR3 DNA sequence: TGCAGTGCTAGAGTCGGGACCGGCTACGAGCAGTACTTC. This sequence joins TRBV20-1 and TRBJ2-7; the D gene could be TRBD1 or TRBD2 (5 bases each). CDR3 size: 13 residues. The V end was cut by 1 base, the J end by 3 bases, with 10 bases between. Germline CDR1 is DFQATT and CDR2 is SNEGSKA (reference sequence).

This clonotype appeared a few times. CDR3 protein: CSASGGVGTDTQYF. In DNA, the CDR3 is TGCAGTGCTAGTGGCGGGGTGGGCACAGATACGCAGTATTTT. The chain has TRBV20-1 and TRBJ2-3, with D possibly matching TRBD2 (6 bases). The CDR3 has 14 amino acids. Germline CDR1 DFQATT, CDR2 SNEGSKA (reference sequence). Trimming left V 3 bases short and J 1 base short, with 11 bases between.

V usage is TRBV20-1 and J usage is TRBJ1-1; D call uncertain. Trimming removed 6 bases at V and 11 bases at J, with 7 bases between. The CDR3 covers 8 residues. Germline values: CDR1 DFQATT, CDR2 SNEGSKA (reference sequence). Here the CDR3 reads CSAQGAFF. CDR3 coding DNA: TGCAGTGCCCAAGGGGCTTTCTTT.

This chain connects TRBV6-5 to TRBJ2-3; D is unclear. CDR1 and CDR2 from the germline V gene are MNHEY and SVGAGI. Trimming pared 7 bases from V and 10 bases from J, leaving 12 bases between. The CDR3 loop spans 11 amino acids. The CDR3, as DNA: TGTGCCAGCAAGGCCAGTTCATCGCAGTATTTT. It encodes CASKASSSQYF.

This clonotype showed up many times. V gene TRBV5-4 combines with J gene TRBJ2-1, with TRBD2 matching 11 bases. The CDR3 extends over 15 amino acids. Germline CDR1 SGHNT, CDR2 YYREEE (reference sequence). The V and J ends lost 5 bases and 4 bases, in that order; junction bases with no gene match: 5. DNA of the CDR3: TGTGCCAGCAGGCCCGGGACTAGCGGTTACAATGAGCAGTTCTTC. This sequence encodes CASRPGTSGYNEQFF.